The 15 T cell receptor beta chains given below trace back to one sample, sequenced in a study of OX40 agonist ivuxolimab in advanced cancers. The repertoire was sequenced with immunoSEQ multiplex PCR; TCRdb's copy has only in-frame clones and lacks some. This sample has 98,000 or so clones, with 85% to 95% found just once. The sequenced sample was CD4+ or CD8+ T cells sorted from blood, obtained in a trial of the OX40 agonist ivuxolimab. Every receptor here comes from an adult with an advanced solid tumor such as melanoma, head and neck, liver or kidney cancer.

This chain connects TRBV14 to TRBJ2-1; D is tentatively TRBD1 or TRBD2 (5 bases each). CDR3 size: 14 residues. The germline V and J ends were trimmed by 7 bases and 3 bases, with 13 bases remaining between them. CDR1 and CDR2 from the germline V gene are SGHDN and FVKESK. Here the CDR3 reads CASNELGVYNEQFF. The DNA for the CDR3 is TGTGCCAGCAATGAGCTGGGGGTCTACAATGAGCAGTTCTTC.

The V gene is TRBV27, the J gene TRBJ2-6; D tentatively reads TRBD1 or TRBD2 (5 bases each). CDR3 length: 19 amino acids. The ends were cut back, 1 base at V and 0 bases at J, with 16 bases in the middle. Germline V gives CDR1 MNHEY, CDR2 SMNVEV (reference sequence). CDR3: CASSLFRGSATSGANVLTF. The CDR3 DNA reads as TGTGCCAGCAGTTTATTTCGGGGCTCGGCGACCTCTGGGGCCAACGTCCTGACTTTC.

The chain couples TRBV11-3 to TRBJ2-5; the D is unclear. From germline, CDR1 is SGHNT and CDR2 YENEEA. The CDR3 runs to 15 residues. V was pared by 5 bases and J by 3 bases, with 16 bases between. The CDR3 loop reads CASSLDGLLEETQYF. CDR3 nucleotide sequence: TGTGCCAGCAGCCTGGATGGCCTATTGGAAGAGACCCAGTACTTC.

This chain connects TRBV30 to TRBJ1-4, with 7 bases identical to TRBD1. Germline loops: CDR1 GTSNPN, CDR2 SVGIG (reference sequence). Germline trimming cut 3 bases from V and 7 bases from J; bases unmatched to any gene: 5. CDR3 length equals 13 residues. The CDR3 reads CAWRIQGTEKLFF. Here the CDR3 DNA reads TGTGCCTGGAGGATACAGGGGACTGAAAAACTGTTTTTT.

This chain connects TRBV2 to TRBJ2-7; TRBD1 aligns across 8 bases. V dropped 2 bases and J dropped 2; count of bases not matched to a gene: 11. This CDR3 region has 17 residues. CDR1 and CDR2 from the germline V gene are SNHLY and FYNNEI. CDR3 loop: CASSETLDRVKTYEQYF. CDR3 bases: TGTGCCAGCAGTGAAACTTTGGACAGGGTAAAAACCTACGAGCAGTACTTC.

The chain is built from TRBV7-9 and TRBJ1-2, with unresolved D. The CDR3 contains 14 residues. From germline, CDR1 is SEHNR and CDR2 FQNEAQ (reference sequence). V lost 5 bases and J lost 4, with 14 bases in between. In DNA form, the CDR3 reads TGTGCCAGCAGCCCAAGTGAAGGACCCTATGGCTACACCTTC. The encoded protein is CASSPSEGPYGYTF.

This clone occurred once. The chain joins TRBV9 to TRBJ2-7; 9 bases line up with TRBD2. Germline V gene data show CDR1 as SGDLS and CDR2 as YYNGEE. V gave up 2 bases and J gave up 6 bases; unmatched junction bases: 18. The CDR3 has 18 amino acids. Here the CDR3 reads CASSVSGDSGSLLGEQYF. DNA for the CDR3: TGTGCCAGCAGCGTGTCGGGTGATAGCGGGAGCCTACTGGGCGAGCAGTACTTC.

The rearrangement links TRBV6-1 to TRBJ2-3; weak D call: TRBD2 (5 bases). V lost 0 bases to trimming and J lost 4 bases, with 5 bases between them. This CDR3 has 13 amino acids. Per germline, CDR1 MNHNS and CDR2 SASEGT. For the CDR3, the DNA is TGTGCCAGCAGTGAAGCGCGGGCAGATACGCAGTATTTT. It codes for CASSEARADTQYF.

This sequence joins TRBV7-3 and TRBJ2-1; D may correspond to TRBD1 or TRBD2 (5 bases each). Germline loops: CDR1 SGHTA, CDR2 FQGTGA. The CDR3 spans 14 residues. V was cut by 5 bases and J by 1 base, with 9 bases left in between. CDR3 sequence: CASSRDPSYNEQFF. The CDR3, as DNA: TGTGCCAGCAGCCGGGACCCTTCCTACAATGAGCAGTTCTTC.

V usage is TRBV6-5 and J usage is TRBJ1-2, with 7 positions matching TRBD1. The CDR3 runs to 14 residues. The V segment lost 5 bases and the J segment 4 bases; nucleotides outside the gene matches: 7. Germline loops: CDR1 MNHEY, CDR2 SVGAGI. CDR3 residues: CASSPRQGSYGYTF. The CDR3 DNA follows: TGTGCCAGCAGTCCACGACAGGGAAGCTATGGCTACACCTTC.

V and J are TRBV5-1 and TRBJ2-1; D unclear. Germline V gene sequence: CDR1 SGHRS, CDR2 YFSETQ. V lost 3 bases and J lost 0, with 10 bases in between. This CDR3 is 15 amino acids long. The CDR3 here is CASSSDGSSYNEQFF. CDR3 bases: TGCGCCAGCAGCTCGGACGGAAGCTCCTACAATGAGCAGTTCTTC.

The chain links TRBV6-4 to TRBJ1-1; 7 bases agree with TRBD1. The CDR3 contains 12 residues. In germline, CDR1 is MRHNA, CDR2 SNTAGT. J was trimmed by 7 bases and V by 8 bases; bases with no gene match: 7. The CDR3: CASGNRGNEAFF. The CDR3 bases are TGTGCCAGCGGAAACAGGGGCAATGAAGCTTTCTTT.

This chain joins TRBV20-1 and TRBJ2-7, with 7 bases identical to TRBD1. Per the germline V gene, CDR1 is DFQATT and CDR2 is SNEGSKA (reference sequence). V trimming: 6 bases; J trimming: 6 bases; junction bases outside the gene matches: 2. This CDR3 is built from 10 residues. DNA for the CDR3: TGCAGTGCAACAGGGGTCGAGCAGTACTTC. Translating gives CSATGVEQYF.

This sequence joins TRBV19 and TRBJ2-5; 12 bases agree with TRBD2. The germline CDR1 and CDR2 sequences are LNHDA and SQIVND (reference sequence). The V segment lost 8 bases and the J segment 6 bases; nucleotides outside the gene matches: 7. This CDR3 is built from 14 residues. The CDR3 DNA reads as TGTGCCAGTCGAGAGACTAGCGGGAGAAAGACCCAGTACTTC. Its protein product is CASRETSGRKTQYF.

This chain joins TRBV5-1 and TRBJ2-5; 7 nucleotides agree with TRBD2. The germline gives CDR1 SGHRS, CDR2 YFSETQ. The trim removed 4 bases at V and 5 bases at J, leaving 11 bases unmatched. The CDR3 length is 15 residues. The CDR3 protein is CASSNRLAGGETQYF. In DNA, the CDR3 is TGCGCCAGCAGCAACCGACTAGCAGGTGGGGAGACCCAGTACTTC. Full variable domain (missing parts from reference TRBV5-1 and TRBJ2-5): KAGVTQTPRYLIKTRGQQVTLSCSPISGHRSVSWYQQTPGQGLQFLFEYFSETQRNKGNFPGRFSGRQFSNSRSEMNVSTLELGDSALYLCASSNRLAGGETQYFGPGTRLLVL.